These 31 T cell receptor beta chains originate from one sample sequenced in a study of T cells after yellow fever vaccination. One entry per CDR3 protein, called by TCRdb with MiXCR from the 5' RACE reads. Of about 120,000 distinct CDR3 sequences listed, roughly 9% were seen once; the top ten hold roughly 43%. Sample: CD8+ T cells sorted from PBMCs, taken on the day of the yellow fever booster vaccination. These TCRs come from a young man who received the YFV17D yellow fever vaccine.

The chain links TRBV7-9 to TRBJ2-3; 9 bases map to TRBD2. Germline trimming cut 5 bases from V and 3 bases from J; bases unmatched to any gene: 12. The germline gives CDR1 SEHNR, CDR2 FQNEAQ (reference sequence). CDR3 length: 17 residues. The CDR3: CASSQGESAGGTDTQYF. CDR3 in DNA: TGTGCCAGCAGCCAGGGGGAATCAGCGGGGGGAACAGATACGCAGTATTTT.

This rearrangement joins TRBV11-3 to TRBJ2-3; 10 nucleotides line up with TRBD2. V shed 5 bases and J 4 bases; nucleotides not matched to a gene: 6. The V gene's germline CDR1 is SGHNT and CDR2 YENEEA. The CDR3 is 15 residues long. DNA of the CDR3: TGTGCCAGCAGCCCAGTAGCGGGGGGCTCAGATACGCAGTATTTT. Its translation is CASSPVAGGSDTQYF.

This rearrangement joins TRBV20-1 to TRBJ1-2; no firm D call. The CDR3 covers 15 residues. The ends were cut back, 1 base at V and 4 bases at J, with 16 bases in the middle. The V gene's germline CDR1 is DFQATT and CDR2 SNEGSKA (reference sequence). The CDR3 reads CSARVTGSPLYGYTF. DNA for the CDR3: TGCAGTGCTAGAGTGACGGGGTCCCCTCTCTATGGCTACACCTTC.

The table lists this clonotype with many counts. V is TRBV4-3 and J is TRBJ2-7; tentatively, D is TRBD1 (6 bases). Germline CDR1 is LGHNA and CDR2 is YSLEER. V lost 3 bases, J lost 2 bases, and 17 bases lay in between. This CDR3 contains 16 residues. The CDR3 here is CASSQIVGRGPYEQYF. CDR3 nucleotide sequence: TGCGCCAGCAGCCAGATCGTGGGCAGGGGCCCCTACGAGCAGTACTTC.

The chain has TRBV5-5 and TRBJ2-3; 8 nucleotides agree with TRBD2. CDR1 SGHKS and CDR2 YYEKEE come from the germline V gene (reference sequence). Germline trimming cut 4 bases from V and 1 base from J; bases unmatched to any gene: 5. CDR3 length: 15 residues. The CDR3 here is CASSLSGARTDTQYF. CDR3 nucleotides: TGTGCCAGCAGCCTTAGCGGGGCCCGCACAGATACGCAGTATTTT.

This clonotype came up a few times. The chain combines TRBV5-1 with TRBJ2-6; either TRBD1 or TRBD2 may fit D (5 bases each). The V and J ends lost 0 bases and 3 bases respectively, with 13 bases between them. Looked up from germline, CDR1 is SGHRS and CDR2 is YFSETQ. This CDR3 contains 17 residues. The CDR3 nucleotides read TGCGCCAGCAGCTTGGGGCCCGGGGACGTTGGGGCCAACGTCCTGACTTTC. This encodes CASSLGPGDVGANVLTF.

The chain couples TRBV3-1 to TRBJ2-3, with D perhaps matching TRBD1 (5 bases). V was shortened by 1 base and J by 5 bases, with 25 bases between the two germline ends. This CDR3 region has 19 residues. Germline CDR1 is LGHDT and CDR2 is YNNKEL (reference sequence). The CDR3, as DNA: TGTGCCAGCAGCCAAGCAAAAGCCGGTCCAACAGTCACAGGAGATACGCAGTATTTT. Protein sequence: CASSQAKAGPTVTGDTQYF.

The table lists this clonotype with a few counts. J is TRBJ2-3 and V is TRBV6-4, with 10 bases identical to TRBD2. The CDR3 is 15 residues long. Germline V gene lookup returns CDR1 MRHNA and CDR2 SNTAGT. With V trimmed by 2 bases and J by 1 base, 0 bases remained unmatched. The CDR3 DNA reads TGTGCCAGCAGTGACGGGACTAGCGGCACAGATACGCAGTATTTT. This translates into CASSDGTSGTDTQYF.

The rearrangement uses TRBV4-1 and TRBJ2-1; D uncertain. The CDR3 extends over 18 amino acids. Germline CDR1 MGHRA, CDR2 YSYEKL. Trimming took off 1 base at V and 0 bases at J, with 16 bases between the two ends. The CDR3 here is CASSQGLVLFSSYNEQFF. CDR3 nucleotide sequence: TGCGCCAGCAGCCAAGGGCTAGTCCTCTTCAGCTCCTACAATGAGCAGTTCTTC.

This clonotype was seen a handful of times. The chain has TRBV5-6 and TRBJ2-6; 8 bases map to TRBD1. The trim removed 3 bases at V and 2 bases at J, leaving 10 bases unmatched. The CDR3 is 18 residues long. Germline V gene sequence: CDR1 SGHDT, CDR2 YYEEEE. The CDR3 region is CASSSHGQGVTGANVLTF. The CDR3 DNA is TGTGCCAGCAGCTCCCATGGACAGGGTGTTACTGGGGCCAACGTCCTGACTTTC.

The table lists this clonotype with many counts. The V call is TRBV4-1, the J call TRBJ1-5, with TRBD1 identical over 9 bases. V lost 7 bases to trimming and J lost 6 bases; unmatched junction nucleotides: 7. Germline V gives CDR1 MGHRA, CDR2 YSYEKL. This CDR3 has 14 amino acids. CDR3 sequence reads: CASTSRQGVQPQHF. The CDR3 DNA sequence: TGCGCCAGCACTTCACGACAGGGGGTTCAGCCCCAGCATTTT.

In its sample, this clonotype was seen a few times. CDR3 coding DNA: TGCGCCAGCAGCCACTCTGGGGGCGGATTCTACGAGCAGTACTTC. This gives the protein CASSHSGGGFYEQYF. The chain recombines TRBV4-3 with TRBJ2-7; the D gene is possibly TRBD1 (6 bases). Germline V gene lookup returns CDR1 LGHNA and CDR2 YSLEER. The CDR3 runs to 15 residues. Trimming took 3 bases from V and 3 from J, leaving 15 bases between them.

The chain employs TRBV6-2 or TRBV6-3 and TRBJ2-2; 9 bases are shared with TRBD1. The ends lost 0 bases at V and 9 bases at J; junction bases unmatched: 8. Per the germline V gene, CDR1 is MNHEY and CDR2 is SVGEGT. This CDR3 is 16 amino acids long. The CDR3 is CASSYSWDRVSRELFF. CDR3 DNA: TGTGCCAGCAGTTACTCGTGGGACAGGGTGTCCCGGGAGCTGTTTTTT.

The chain employs TRBV20-1 and TRBJ1-6, with a tentative D call TRBD1 (5 bases). The V gene lost 0 bases and the J gene lost 13 bases, with 16 bases spanning the gap. Germline V gene sequence: CDR1 DFQATT, CDR2 SNEGSKA (reference sequence). This CDR3 is built from 14 residues. As DNA, the CDR3 is TGCAGTGCTAGAGACTACCGGGACGGAGCTCCCCTCCACTTT. Translation: CSARDYRDGAPLHF.

This clonotype was observed a few times. V gene TRBV18 combines with J gene TRBJ2-4; no firm D call. Trimming left V 0 bases short and J 8 bases short, with 11 bases between. The germline gives CDR1 KGHSH, CDR2 LQKENI. This CDR3 region has 14 residues. This CDR3 is CASSPPSELDIQYF. In DNA form, the CDR3 reads TGTGCCAGCTCACCACCGTCGGAACTCGACATTCAGTACTTC.

This clonotype was seen a few times. The chain joins TRBV3-1 to TRBJ2-3; 10 nucleotides agree with TRBD2. The V segment lost 0 bases and the J segment 0 bases; nucleotides outside the gene matches: 15. Germline CDR1 is LGHDT and CDR2 is YNNKEL (reference sequence). CDR3 length: 21 residues. The CDR3 coding sequence is TGTGCCAGCAGCCAAGAAGGTAGCGGGGGGCCAACGGTCGCTAGCACAGATACGCAGTATTTT. It specifies CASSQEGSGGPTVASTDTQYF.

The rearrangement joins TRBV4-2 to TRBJ2-7; 8 bases are shared with TRBD2. The V segment lost 0 bases and the J segment 2 bases; nucleotides outside the gene matches: 15. The germline gives CDR1 LGHNA, CDR2 YNFKEQ. CDR3 length equals 19 residues. The CDR3 coding sequence is TGTGCCAGCAGCCAAGAGTTGTACCCCGGGGGGGCCAACCCCTACGAGCAGTACTTC. This codes for CASSQELYPGGANPYEQYF.

The sample holds a few counts of this clonotype. The chain employs TRBV10-2 and TRBJ2-5; 8 bases are shared with TRBD1. CDR3 length: 14 amino acids. The junction had 3 bases not matched to a gene; V was cut back by 6 bases and J by 0 bases. In germline, CDR1 is WSHSY, CDR2 SAAADI. CDR3 protein: CASRGQVNQETQYF. The CDR3 coding sequence is TGCGCCAGCAGGGGACAGGTTAACCAAGAGACCCAGTACTTC.

This clonotype has only a few counts. The rearrangement uses TRBV20-1 and TRBJ2-1; no clear D gene. Germline values: CDR1 DFQATT, CDR2 SNEGSKA (reference sequence). This CDR3 comprises 12 residues. The CDR3 sequence: CRGVSSYNEQFF. For the CDR3, the DNA is TGCAGAGGTGTGAGCTCCTACAATGAGCAGTTCTTC.

This clonotype was seen a few times. V gene TRBV15 combines with J gene TRBJ2-5, with a tentative D call TRBD1 (6 bases). The CDR3 contains 15 residues. Between the trimmed V and J ends, which lost 0 bases and 2 bases, there was a span of 10 bases. Per germline, CDR1 LNHNV and CDR2 YYDKDF (reference sequence). The CDR3 DNA is TGTGCCACCAGCAGAGATGACAGGAAACAAGAGACCCAGTACTTC. Protein: CATSRDDRKQETQYF.

This clonotype was counted only a few times. This chain links TRBV10-3 with TRBJ1-1, with D maybe TRBD1 (5 bases). CDR1 and CDR2 from the germline V gene are ENHRY and SYGVKD. CDR3 length: 16 residues. Trimming cost V 4 bases and J 1 base, with 16 bases left between them. The CDR3 reads CAISALGRLGNTEAFF. The CDR3 bases are TGTGCCATCAGTGCCCTGGGACGCCTCGGGAACACTGAAGCTTTCTTT.

In this sample, this clonotype turned up many times. V gene TRBV6-2 or TRBV6-3 combines with J gene TRBJ1-5; no firm D call. Between the trimmed V and J ends, which lost 6 bases and 4 bases, there was a span of 10 bases. Germline loops: CDR1 MNHEY, CDR2 SVGEGT. The CDR3 is 13 amino acids. DNA for the CDR3: TGTGCCAGCAGACTTGGGGTGAATCAGCCCCAGCATTTT. This gives the protein CASRLGVNQPQHF.

This clonotype was recorded at least ten times. The gene calls are TRBV6-4 and TRBJ2-1, with D possibly being TRBD1 or TRBD2 (5 bases each). Looked up from germline, CDR1 is MRHNA and CDR2 is SNTAGT. CDR3 length equals 14 residues. V lost 5 bases, J lost 5 bases, and 13 bases lay in between. This CDR3 reads CASSLTGTNNEQFF. The CDR3 nucleotides read TGTGCCAGCAGTCTTACCGGGACCAACAATGAGCAGTTCTTC.

The chain uses TRBV28 and TRBJ2-2, with 8 nucleotides matching TRBD1. Germline V gives CDR1 MDHEN, CDR2 SYDVKM. CDR3 size: 13 residues. V lost 5 bases, J lost 6 bases, and 2 bases stayed unmatched. The DNA for the CDR3 is TGTGCCAGCAGTCGGACAGGGTCCGGGGAGCTGTTTTTT. It codes for CASSRTGSGELFF.

V gene TRBV6-5 combines with J gene TRBJ2-3; 8 bases align to TRBD2. The V gene's germline CDR1 is MNHEY and CDR2 SVGAGI. V trimming: 10 bases; J trimming: 1 base; junction bases outside the gene matches: 10. The CDR3 covers 15 residues. The DNA of the CDR3 is TGTGCCACCACCCGAGGGCGGGGGGGCACAGATACGCAGTATTTT. Amino acid sequence: CATTRGRGGTDTQYF.

This clonotype was counted only a few times. This chain connects TRBV6-2 or TRBV6-3 to TRBJ1-1; a weak D match, TRBD1 (5 bases). Germline lookup yields CDR1 MNHEY and CDR2 SVGEGT. This CDR3 is built from 15 residues. Trimming took 2 bases from V and 3 from J, leaving 13 bases between them. CDR3 nucleotides: TGTGCCAGCAGTTACGGTCGGGACGGTCACACTGAAGCTTTCTTT. Its translation: CASSYGRDGHTEAFF.

This clonotype has only a few counts. This chain joins TRBV29-1 and TRBJ2-6; D gene uncertain. The CDR3 length is 15 residues. Germline CDR1 reads SQVTM; CDR2 reads ANQGSEA. Trimming took off 1 base at V and 0 bases at J, with 7 bases between the two ends. The DNA for the CDR3 is TGCAGCGTTGAAGTAGGGTTCTCTGGGGCCAACGTCCTGACTTTC. It encodes CSVEVGFSGANVLTF.

The V call is TRBV10-3, the J call TRBJ2-7; D unclear. The germline gives CDR1 ENHRY, CDR2 SYGVKD. V lost 0 bases, J lost 1 base, and 13 bases lay in between. The CDR3 spans 16 residues. CDR3 DNA sequence: TGTGCCATCAGTGAGTCGTCGGGCCAATCTTCCTACGAGCAGTACGTC. It codes for CAISESSGQSSYEQYV.

In its sample, this clonotype was seen a few times. This chain links TRBV7-3 with TRBJ1-6; 7 bases agree with TRBD1. Germline V gene data show CDR1 as SGHTA and CDR2 as FQGTGA. CDR3 length equals 15 residues. V dropped 3 bases and J dropped 7; count of bases not matched to a gene: 6. CDR3 protein: CASSFGDRGNSPLHF. In DNA, the CDR3 is TGTGCCAGCAGCTTTGGGGACAGAGGGAATTCACCCCTCCACTTT.

This clonotype occurred a few times. This chain connects TRBV5-1 to TRBJ2-3; 10 bases match TRBD2. The germline gives CDR1 SGHRS, CDR2 YFSETQ. This CDR3 has 15 amino acids. V trimming: 7 bases; J trimming: 2 bases; junction bases outside the gene matches: 7. CDR3 region: CASGIAGGNTDTQYF. The CDR3 DNA is TGCGCCAGCGGTATAGCGGGGGGCAACACAGATACGCAGTATTTT.

This clonotype was counted between two and nine times. The chain couples TRBV15 to TRBJ1-1, with TRBD1 as a possible D gene (5 bases). The germline V gene encodes CDR1 LNHNV and CDR2 YYDKDF (reference sequence). With 0 bases removed from V and 1 base from J, the gap between germline ends came to 9 bases. The CDR3 has 15 residues. In nucleotides, the CDR3 is TGTGCCACCAGCAGAGATCAGGGACCGAACACTGAAGCTTTCTTT. Translating gives CATSRDQGPNTEAFF.